The T cell receptor beta chain under discussion was sequenced for a study of Tregs in tolerant kidney transplant recipients. Overall study results and limits: Validation in larger populations is needed because few patients were studied.

Only in-frame clones appear in the TCRdb table, and some are missing; sequencing was by immunoSEQ multiplex PCR. The data contain about 240,000 clones, roughly 80% of them singletons. The CDR3 runs 13 residues. With 3 bases clipped from V and 5 bases from J, the junction kept 1 base outside the gene matches. Germline V gene lookup returns CDR1 LNHDA and CDR2 SQIVND (reference sequence). Comments on this clone: Antigen specificity is unknown.

The chain has TRBV19 and TRBJ2-5; 9 positions match TRBD1. Sequencing used CD4+ T cells from blood. This clonotype was sampled from a human donor in good health. Here the CDR3 reads CASSIDRGETQYF. The CDR3 DNA reads TGTGCCAGTAGTATCGACAGGGGGGAGACCCAGTACTTC.